This T cell receptor (beta chain) was identified during a study of T cell responses to AZD1222 COVID-19 vaccine. General study results and limits: Donors, mostly white British, included more females; clonal diversity was possibly underestimated.

Germline CDR1 and CDR2: MNHNS and SASEGT. This CDR3 has 14 residues. V was shortened by 0 bases and J by 3 bases, with 6 bases between the two germline ends. For this clone: Its antigen is currently unknown.

Clones were sequenced by immunoSEQ multiplex PCR, and TCRdb holds only the in-frame ones, with some missing. The sample yields under 150,000 clones, roughly nine tenths seen once. The sequence was obtained from an adult in good health. The chain combines TRBV6-1 with TRBJ1-3; D not certain. The sample was peripheral blood, taken on day 0 of AZD1222 vaccination. The CDR3 loop reads CASSEANGGNTIYF. The CDR3 bases are TGTGCCAGCAGTGAAGCGAACGGTGGAAACACCATATATTTT.